Shown below are 25 T cell receptor beta chains from a single sample sequenced in a study of T cell changes during pregnancy in multiple sclerosis. Profiling relied on immunoSEQ multiplex PCR, and the TCRdb table lists in-frame clones only, not all of them. Here the sample spans under 80,000 clones, around 90% being singletons. The sample was peripheral blood, taken in the first trimester of pregnancy. These receptors came from a female donor with multiple sclerosis, enrolled in a pregnancy study.

The chain uses TRBV7-2 and TRBJ2-7; weak D call: TRBD1 (5 bases). The CDR3 is made up of 13 amino acids. Trimming pared 5 bases from V and 4 bases from J, leaving 12 bases between. Germline CDR1 is SGHTA and CDR2 is FQGNSA. Here the CDR3 reads CASSEGVWYEQYF. For the CDR3, the DNA is TGTGCCAGCAGCGAAGGGGTATGGTACGAGCAGTACTTC.

This chain connects TRBV19 to TRBJ2-3; 8 bases are a match to TRBD2. The CDR3 runs 16 residues. Per germline, CDR1 LNHDA and CDR2 SQIVND (reference sequence). Germline trimming cut 6 bases from V and 4 bases from J; bases unmatched to any gene: 12. The CDR3: CASRMRSGSVPDTQYF. CDR3 DNA: TGTGCCAGTAGGATGAGAAGCGGGAGCGTTCCAGATACGCAGTATTTT. Full variable domain (missing parts from reference TRBV19 and TRBJ2-3): DGGITQSPKYLFRKEGQNVTLSCEQNLNHDAMYWYRQDPGQGLRLIYYSQIVNDFQKGDIAEGYSVSREKKESFPLTVTSAQKNPTAFYLCASRMRSGSVPDTQYFGPGTRLTVL.

This chain uses TRBV7-2 with TRBJ2-1; no clear D gene. The CDR3 is 15 residues long. With 0 bases removed from V and 4 bases from J, the gap between germline ends came to 10 bases. Germline CDR1 reads SGHTA; CDR2 reads FQGNSA. The CDR3 bases are TGTGCCAGCAGCTTAGCGAACCGCCTATACAATGAGCAGTTCTTC. Translated: CASSLANRLYNEQFF.

The CDR3 DNA reads TGCAGCGTTGGAAGGGAGGGGACCCAGTACTTC. Amino acid sequence: CSVGREGTQYF. The chain combines TRBV29-1 with TRBJ2-5; 7 nucleotides align to TRBD2. The CDR3 consists of 11 residues. Losses at the gene ends were 4 bases for V and 7 bases for J; bases not matched to a gene: 3. CDR1 is SQVTM, CDR2 ANQGSEA, per germline.

The chain combines TRBV18 with TRBJ1-1; tentative D call: TRBD1 (5 bases). V lost 6 bases and J lost 3, with 8 bases in between. This CDR3 has 12 amino acids. Per germline, CDR1 KGHSH and CDR2 LQKENI. CDR3 DNA: TGTGCCAGCTCGGTACAGGACACTGAAGCTTTCTTT. Residues: CASSVQDTEAFF. Filled out from reference TRBV18 and TRBJ1-1, the complete variable domain reads NAGVMQNPRHLVRRRGQEARLRCSPMKGHSHVYWYRQLPEEGLKFMVYLQKENIIDESGMPKERFSAEFPKEGPSILRIQQVVRGDSAAYFCASSVQDTEAFFGQGTRLTVV.

This rearrangement joins TRBV5-1 to TRBJ2-7, with TRBD1 as a possible D gene (6 bases). This CDR3 spans 16 amino acids. V gave up 4 bases and J gave up 5 bases, with 22 bases separating them. CDR1 is SGHRS and CDR2 is YFSETQ in the germline V gene. CDR3 amino acids: CASSLIFRGGENEQYF. CDR3 coding DNA: TGCGCCAGCAGCCTAATCTTCAGGGGTGGGGAAAACGAGCAGTACTTC.

V and J are TRBV19 and TRBJ1-1, with D possibly TRBD1 on 5 matching bases. Germline lookup yields CDR1 LNHDA and CDR2 SQIVND (reference sequence). The CDR3 runs 15 residues. V gave up 3 bases and J gave up 4 bases, with 15 bases separating them. The CDR3 DNA sequence: TGTGCCAGTAGTATTGGGGCTCGATATGGCACTGAAGCTTTCTTT. This encodes CASSIGARYGTEAFF.

V gene TRBV5-1 combines with J gene TRBJ1-2; no definite D call. The CDR3 covers 13 residues. The germline V gene has CDR1 SGHRS and CDR2 YFSETQ. Trimming took off 0 bases at V and 3 bases at J, with 6 bases between the two ends. CDR3 sequence reads: CASSLEEDYGYTF. The CDR3 nucleotides read TGCGCCAGCAGCTTGGAGGAGGACTATGGCTACACCTTC.

This clone was detected only once. One end of the junction does not line up with germline, which may come from a read error. V is TRBV28 and J is TRBJ1-5; D is possibly TRBD1 (5 bases). CDR1 MDHEN and CDR2 SYDVKM come from the germline V gene. The CDR3 consists of 12 residues. For the CDR3, the DNA is TGTGCCAGCTCAAGGGGCAAACAGCCCCAGCATTTT. Protein sequence: CASSRGKQPQHF.

The rearrangement links TRBV4-1 to TRBJ1-5, with D hard to call. The CDR3 totals 15 residues. Germline V gene lookup returns CDR1 MGHRA and CDR2 YSYEKL. Deletions cut 0 bases from V and 3 bases from J, with 9 bases between. The CDR3 region is CASSQDSQANQPQHF. For the CDR3, the DNA is TGCGCCAGCAGCCAAGATAGTCAGGCCAATCAGCCCCAGCATTTT.

V gene TRBV19 combines with J gene TRBJ1-4; 7 bases map to TRBD1. With V trimmed by 5 bases and J by 7 bases, 7 bases remained unmatched. This CDR3 is built from 14 residues. Germline CDR1 reads LNHDA; CDR2 reads SQIVND (reference sequence). This chain's CDR3 is CASSPTGVREKLFF. The CDR3 DNA reads as TGTGCCAGTAGTCCCACAGGGGTACGTGAAAAACTGTTTTTT.

V and J are TRBV27 and TRBJ2-2; 7 nucleotides agree with TRBD1. The CDR3 is 18 amino acids. Trimming took 4 bases from V and 4 from J; bases not matched to a gene: 15. Germline V CDR1 and CDR2: MNHEY, SMNVEV (reference sequence). In DNA form, the CDR3 reads TGTGCCAGCAGTTCACCGGGACAGCGGTTGGGGAGCACCGGGGAGCTGTTTTTT. Its protein is CASSSPGQRLGSTGELFF.

This sequence joins TRBV4-3 and TRBJ2-2; tentatively, D is TRBD2 (6 bases). The CDR3 contains 16 residues. Deletions cut 1 base from V and 1 base from J, with 10 bases between. Germline values: CDR1 LGHNA, CDR2 YSLEER. Here the CDR3 reads CASSQVRDLNTGELFF. In DNA form, the CDR3 reads TGCGCCAGCAGCCAAGTCCGGGACTTGAACACCGGGGAGCTGTTTTTT.

To note about this clone: The sample holds other DNA sequences that translate to the same CDR3. The rearrangement links TRBV19 to TRBJ2-7, with D possibly TRBD1 on 5 matching bases. The germline V gene encodes CDR1 LNHDA and CDR2 SQIVND (reference sequence). This CDR3 has 13 residues. The germline V and J ends were trimmed by 3 bases and 1 base, with 7 bases remaining between them. CDR3 sequence: CASSIQGSYEQYF. As DNA, the CDR3 is TGTGCCAGTAGTATCCAGGGATCCTACGAGCAGTACTTC.

V gene TRBV5-4 combines with J gene TRBJ1-2, with D maybe TRBD1 (5 bases). The germline V and J ends were trimmed by 0 bases and 1 base, with 22 bases remaining between them. In germline, CDR1 is SGHNT, CDR2 YYREEE (reference sequence). The CDR3 is made up of 19 amino acids. As DNA, the CDR3 is TGTGCCAGCAGCTTGGGGAGGGGCTTCGGGCCCCTCGGTAACTATGGCTACACCTTC. It encodes CASSLGRGFGPLGNYGYTF.

The gene calls are TRBV18 and TRBJ1-1, with no clear D. The V end was cut by 5 bases, the J end by 0 bases, with 7 bases between. Germline CDR1 is KGHSH and CDR2 is LQKENI. The CDR3 runs to 13 residues. In DNA, the CDR3 is TGTGCCAGCTCAGAGGAGATGAACACTGAAGCTTTCTTT. This gives the protein CASSEEMNTEAFF.

The V call is TRBV5-6, the J call TRBJ2-7, with a possible D match to TRBD1 (6 bases). This CDR3 has 16 residues. V lost 3 bases, J lost 2 bases, and 18 bases lay in between. Germline V gives CDR1 SGHDT, CDR2 YYEEEE. The CDR3, as DNA: TGTGCCAGCAGCTCCCAGGTGAGGGGGAGCCCCTACGAGCAGTACTTC. It yields the protein CASSSQVRGSPYEQYF. Using reference TRBV5-6 and TRBJ2-7 for the parts outside the CDR3, the full variable domain is DAGVTQSPTHLIKTRGQQVTLRCSPKSGHDTVSWYQQALGQGPQFIFQYYEEEERQRGNFPDRFSGHQFPNYSSELNVNALLLGDSALYLCASSSQVRGSPYEQYFGPGTRLTVT.

The rearrangement uses TRBV4-1 and TRBJ1-5, with 9 bases fitting TRBD1. Germline trimming cut 1 base from V and 4 bases from J; bases unmatched to any gene: 11. From germline, CDR1 is MGHRA and CDR2 YSYEKL. This CDR3 region has 18 residues. CDR3 region: CASSQVRIWDRANQPQHF. The CDR3 DNA sequence: TGCGCCAGCAGCCAAGTAAGAATTTGGGACAGGGCGAATCAGCCCCAGCATTTT.

This chain joins TRBV10-3 and TRBJ2-1; 9 nucleotides line up with TRBD2. CDR1 ENHRY and CDR2 SYGVKD come from the germline V gene. There are 15 residues in the CDR3. With V trimmed by 10 bases and J by 3 bases, 10 bases remained unmatched. The CDR3 region has the DNA TGTGCCACCCAGATAGCGGGAGAAGTCTACAATGAGCAGTTCTTC. Amino acids: CATQIAGEVYNEQFF.

The chain combines TRBV18 with TRBJ1-5, with 7 bases fitting TRBD1. This CDR3 spans 14 amino acids. V gave up 5 bases and J gave up 4 bases; unmatched junction bases: 5. Per germline, CDR1 KGHSH and CDR2 LQKENI. CDR3 bases: TGTGCCAGCTCAGAAAACAGGGGAAATCAGCCCCAGCATTTT. Translation: CASSENRGNQPQHF.

This clone has more than one count but fewer than ten. V gene TRBV7-9 combines with J gene TRBJ1-1; the match to TRBD1 covers 7 bases. Germline-derived CDR1 and CDR2 are SEHNR and FQNEAQ (reference sequence). Trimming took 5 bases from V and 8 from J; bases not matched to a gene: 5. CDR3 size: 12 residues. The CDR3 bases are TGTGCCAGCAGCCGAGAGGACAGGGAAGCTTTCTTT. It encodes CASSREDREAFF.

This clone occurred once. The V and J genes are TRBV5-6 and TRBJ2-5, with TRBD2 as a possible D gene (5 bases). The V gene's germline CDR1 is SGHDT and CDR2 YYEEEE. The V end lost 5 bases, the J end lost 7 bases, and 18 bases lay between the germline ends. The CDR3 spans 14 residues. The DNA for the CDR3 is TGTGCCAGCAGTCCGGACGGGCTAGCCGGGACCCAGTACTTC. Amino acid sequence: CASSPDGLAGTQYF.

The V call is TRBV2, the J call TRBJ2-7; D may be TRBD2 (5 bases). This CDR3 spans 11 amino acids. Germline V gene data show CDR1 as SNHLY and CDR2 as FYNNEI. V lost 11 bases and J 3 bases, leaving 11 bases between the germline ends. As DNA, the CDR3 is TGTGCCGTCCCCCGGGGCTACGAGCAGTACTTC. Amino acids: CAVPRGYEQYF.

This clone came up once. The genes are TRBV7-9 and TRBJ2-1, with 7 bases matching TRBD2. This CDR3 is built from 15 residues. V lost 1 base to trimming and J lost 3 bases; unmatched junction nucleotides: 3. From germline, CDR1 is SEHNR and CDR2 FQNEAQ (reference sequence). This CDR3 reads CASSLVTSVYNEQFF. CDR3 DNA sequence: TGTGCCAGCAGCTTAGTTACTAGCGTCTACAATGAGCAGTTCTTC.

The gene calls are TRBV25-1 and TRBJ2-3; TRBD1 matches at 10 bases. Germline V gene sequence: CDR1 MGHDK, CDR2 SYGVNS. V lost 7 bases and J lost 3; bases outside the gene matches: 16. The CDR3 contains 18 residues. As DNA, the CDR3 is TGTGCCAGCACCTCAATAAGGGGTGGGACAGGGGTAACAGATACGCAGTATTTT. Translation: CASTSIRGGTGVTDTQYF.